This TCR beta chain was sequenced during a study of blood T cell repertoires in COVID-19. Study-level background: Material from acute and convalescent COVID-19 was sourced from the United States, Italy and Spain. T cells, B-cell-depleted T cells, or PBMCs provided the cDNA or gDNA that served as material.

In the original processing: Using reference gene primer amplification, nucleated cell counts were estimated. The data were produced by immunoSEQ multiplex PCR, yet TCRdb's version contains in-frame clones alone and is incomplete. V, J and clone size were drawn from that table, and D and trimming were deduced from the DNA. This sample has some 28,000 clones, with 70% to 90% found just once. Per the germline V gene, CDR1 is MNHEY and CDR2 is SVGAGI. V lost 2 bases, J lost 0 bases, and 7 bases lay in between. The CDR3 extends over 15 amino acids. J is TRBJ2-2 and V is TRBV6-5, with D tentatively TRBD2 (6 bases). This TCR derives from a human donor in a cohort sampled during active COVID-19. The sequencing input was peripheral blood. Written as DNA, the CDR3 is TGTGCCAGCAGTTACGGAGGGTCGAACACCGGGGAGCTGTTTTTT. Protein sequence: CASSYGGSNTGELFF.